Below, one T cell receptor (beta chain) is given with its context. Antigen unknown. These data originate in a study of OX40 agonist ivuxolimab in advanced cancers. Study as a whole: Enrollees could have had prior anti-PD-1, anti-PD-L1 or anti-CTLA-4 therapy, which over 35% had received. General study points: Clonal expansion by week 6 occurred in CD4+ and CD8+ blood T cells (at 0.1 to 3.0 mg/kg). Also present in some nonresponders was a low level of normalized T-cell clonal expansion.

Sequencing was performed with immunoSEQ multiplex PCR; in TCRdb, only in-frame clones are kept and a portion is missing. The sample consists of 85,000 to 100,000 clones, roughly 90% of them appearing once. V lost 3 bases and J 2 bases, leaving 13 bases between the germline ends. CDR3 length equals 16 residues. Germline V gene lookup returns CDR1 SNHLY and CDR2 FYNNEI. The receptor comes from an adult with an advanced solid tumor such as melanoma, head and neck, liver or kidney cancer. This material consisted of CD4+ or CD8+ T cells sorted from blood, taken in a trial of the OX40 agonist ivuxolimab. This rearrangement joins TRBV2 to TRBJ2-2, with D possibly being TRBD2 (5 bases). CDR3: CASSDPGISNTGELFF. DNA for the CDR3: TGTGCCAGCAGTGACCCCGGGATTAGCAACACCGGGGAGCTGTTTTTT. Full variable domain (remainder filled in from reference TRBV2 and TRBJ2-2): EPEVTQTPSHQVTQMGQEVILRCVPISNHLYFYWYRQILGQKVEFLVSFYNNEISEKSEIFDDQFSVERPDGSNFTLKIRSTKLEDSAMYFCASSDPGISNTGELFFGEGSRLTVL.